The rows below give T cell receptor beta chains drawn from one sample of a study of OX40 agonist ivuxolimab in advanced cancers. Repertoires were generated with immunoSEQ multiplex PCR, while TCRdb's copy carries only in-frame clones and drops some. Of roughly 120,000 clones listed, around 93% are singletons. Sequenced here: CD4+ or CD8+ T cells sorted from blood, sampled in a trial of the OX40 agonist ivuxolimab. Receptors were obtained from an adult with an advanced solid tumor such as melanoma, head and neck, liver or kidney cancer. CDR3s include the opening cysteine and the closing phenylalanine or tryptophan.

v_call cdr3_aa
TRBV28 CASSLVGGMNTEAFF
TRBV5-1 CASSTTGNEANEKLFF
TRBV11-1 CASSLDQARSSYEQYF
TRBV25-1 CASSEGGTEAFF
TRBV6-5 CASTASRDWPQHF
TRBV6-6 CASSRGALEAFF
TRBV19 CASTPGAHEGKGYNEQFF
TRBV2 CASGEGGWAEAFF
TRBV28 CASTQGPETQYF
TRBV28 CASSRTGYEQYF
TRBV5-4 CASSLGGGYTF
TRBV2 CASNGDRPGQYF
TRBV9 CASSVGVRAATDTQYF
TRBV18 CASSSPGTGVHEQYF
TRBV5-4 CASSFWSGGITGELFF
TRBV13 CASNPGRTGELFF
TRBV28 CASSLSVGTLSKEAFF
TRBV7-2 CASSRGANEQFF
TRBV5-1 CASSLERVNEQFF
TRBV6-1 CASSEAGSLSYEQYF
TRBV19 CASSINGETQYF
TRBV11-2 CASSLIGEQFF
TRBV6-5 CASRRTVYNSPLHF
TRBV11-2 CASSLNSGQGGNTIYF
TRBV5-1 CASRHSDSIANYGYTF
TRBV19 CASSSGQREQFF
TRBV2 CASSTPKASGRAEGEQFF
TRBV7-9 CASSLAIRQIAYEQYF
TRBV28 CASRKQGARSEQYF
TRBV7-2 CASRSEGAFYTQYF
TRBV28 CASSSSLQGDRLLYEQYF
TRBV19 CASSMVGASQPQHF
TRBV7-9 CASSFGGQPQHF
TRBV5-1 CASSLGDWNNEQFF
TRBV7-9 CASSWDSYTDTQYF
TRBV9 CASNKGENTEAFF
TRBV28 CASSQGNRDRHF
TRBV7-8 CSTSPGGGNTIYF
TRBV14 CASGLLADNEQFF
TRBV15 CATREGQGNNEQFF
TRBV5-6 CASSLDSALIWSGLTF
TRBV28 CASTGTGNYGYTF
TRBV28 CASSLEYNEQFF
TRBV7-2 CASSPRVSSETQYF
TRBV7-2 CASSLPPTATNEKLFF
TRBV9 CASSVGTGAGQPQHF
TRBV30 CAWSVAGTFSGNTIYF
TRBV15 CATSRGYAGNTIYF
TRBV9 CASSVRQGSGELFF
TRBV7-8 CASSPDRGYEQYF
TRBV28 CASSSGGEAEAFF
TRBV19 CASSPRGANEQFF
TRBV4-2 CASSQGGSGGEQYF
TRBV19 CASSIRDETFYEQYF
TRBV5-1 CASSRLGDSSGNTIYF
TRBV2 CASSGHINGYTF
TRBV5-1 CASSLPLAGTNTGELFF
TRBV7-9 CASSRTDLEAFF
TRBV30 CAGTLGGAFF
TRBV10-3 CAITGPPGTEAFF